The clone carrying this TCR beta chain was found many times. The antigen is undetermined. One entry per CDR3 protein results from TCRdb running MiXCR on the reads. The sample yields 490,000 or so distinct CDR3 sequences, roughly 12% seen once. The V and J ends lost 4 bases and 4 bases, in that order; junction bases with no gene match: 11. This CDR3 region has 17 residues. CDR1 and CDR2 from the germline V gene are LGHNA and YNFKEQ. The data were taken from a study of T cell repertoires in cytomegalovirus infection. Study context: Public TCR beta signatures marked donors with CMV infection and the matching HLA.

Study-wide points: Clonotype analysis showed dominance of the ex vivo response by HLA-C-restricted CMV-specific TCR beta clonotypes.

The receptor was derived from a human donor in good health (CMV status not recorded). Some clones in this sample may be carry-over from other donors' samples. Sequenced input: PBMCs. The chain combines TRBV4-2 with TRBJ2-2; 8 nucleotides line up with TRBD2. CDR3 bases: TGTGCCAGCAGCCTCGGGGGAGCGGGAGTGATCACCGGGGAGCTGTTTTTT. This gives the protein CASSLGGAGVITGELFF.